What follows are 32 T cell receptor beta chains derived from one specimen sequenced in a study of immune evolution from preneoplasia to lung adenocarcinoma. TCRdb's copy holds only in-frame clones and misses some; the assay was immunoSEQ multiplex PCR. There are 9,000 to 13,000 clones in the sample; roughly 84% occur only once, and 1.7% lies in the top ten. The sample comprised FFPE minimally invasive lung adenocarcinoma tissue. These receptors came from a person aged 65-85 years with lung adenocarcinoma.

This chain joins TRBV5-1 and TRBJ1-1, with 11 bases matching TRBD1. Germline CDR1 is SGHRS and CDR2 is YFSETQ. The CDR3 has 14 residues. The V segment lost 4 bases and the J segment 5 bases; nucleotides outside the gene matches: 4. This chain's CDR3 is CASSPGTGGTEAFF. The CDR3 bases are TGCGCCAGCAGCCCCGGGACAGGGGGAACTGAAGCTTTCTTT.

The V call is TRBV23-1, the J call TRBJ2-5; D is unclear. TRBV23-1 is recorded as an ORF, its role being uncertain. The CDR3 sequence is 15 residues long. V dropped 4 bases and J dropped 4 bases, with 16 bases sitting between them. CDR3: CASSRSRQFGETQYF. The CDR3 bases are TGCGCCAGCAGTCGGTCGAGGCAGTTCGGAGAGACCCAGTACTTC.

This clone occurred a few times. V and J are TRBV4-2 and TRBJ1-5; maybe TRBD1 (6 bases). Germline V gives CDR1 LGHNA, CDR2 YNFKEQ. The germline V and J ends were trimmed by 4 bases and 1 base, with 17 bases remaining between them. This CDR3 is built from 17 residues. DNA of the CDR3: TGTGCCAGCAGCCCCCTCGCGGGGGGGGCAAGCAATCAGCCCCAGCATTTT. Translation gives CASSPLAGGASNQPQHF.

The chain is built from TRBV9 and TRBJ2-2; 10 bases agree with TRBD2. Germline V gene sequence: CDR1 SGDLS, CDR2 YYNGEE. The CDR3 contains 16 residues. V dropped 0 bases and J dropped 6; count of bases not matched to a gene: 5. CDR3 in DNA: TGTGCCAGCAGCGTAGGCGAGCGGGGGGGCCCCGGGGAGCTGTTTTTT. Protein: CASSVGERGGPGELFF.

The chain uses TRBV7-8 and TRBJ2-3; a weak D match, TRBD2 (5 bases). CDR3 size: 15 residues. V was cut by 6 bases and J by 1 base, with 14 bases left in between. CDR1 is SGHVS, CDR2 FQNEAQ, per germline. The CDR3 loop reads CASRPRSGGTDTQYF. For the CDR3, the DNA is TGTGCCAGCAGGCCCCGGTCCGGGGGCACAGATACGCAGTATTTT.

For the CDR3, the DNA is TGTGCCAGCAGCCAAGGGACAGGGGGCTTCGGCTACACCTTC. Translation: CASSQGTGGFGYTF. This sequence joins TRBV5-5 and TRBJ1-2; 12 bases are shared with TRBD1. With 4 bases clipped from V and 8 bases from J, the junction kept 6 bases outside the gene matches. This CDR3 is 14 amino acids long. CDR1 is SGHKS, CDR2 YYEKEE, per germline (reference sequence).

The J gene is TRBJ2-7, the V gene TRBV29-1; D is tentatively TRBD1 or TRBD2 (5 bases each). The germline gives CDR1 SQVTM, CDR2 ANQGSEA. The ends were cut back, 7 bases at V and 7 bases at J, with 11 bases in the middle. The CDR3 extends over 10 amino acids. The CDR3 reads CSAGTEEQYF. In DNA, the CDR3 is TGCAGCGCCGGGACGGAAGAGCAGTACTTC.

The chain couples TRBV27 to TRBJ2-2; D unresolved. The V and J ends lost 3 bases and 6 bases respectively, with 8 bases between them. Germline values: CDR1 MNHEY, CDR2 SMNVEV (reference sequence). The CDR3 contains 13 residues. CDR3 coding DNA: TGTGCCAGCAGTTTGAGGCGACCCGGGGAGCTGTTTTTT. Protein product: CASSLRRPGELFF.

The gene calls are TRBV9 and TRBJ2-7, with 13 bases that match TRBD2. Per germline, CDR1 SGDLS and CDR2 YYNGEE. This CDR3 is built from 19 residues. Germline trimming cut 0 bases from V and 3 bases from J; bases unmatched to any gene: 12. This CDR3 reads CASSVGGLGLAGTFYEQYF. DNA for the CDR3: TGTGCCAGCAGCGTAGGGGGCTTGGGACTAGCGGGAACCTTCTACGAGCAGTACTTC.

CDR3 protein: CASSSETETQYF. The DNA of the CDR3 is TGTGCCAGCAGCTCAGAAACAGAGACCCAGTACTTC. This chain connects TRBV28 to TRBJ2-5; D is unclear. This CDR3 has 12 residues. Germline V gives CDR1 MDHEN, CDR2 SYDVKM. V was clipped by 6 bases and J by 4 bases, with 9 bases between them.

This rearrangement joins TRBV18 to TRBJ2-5, with D perhaps assigned TRBD1 or TRBD2 (5 bases each). The CDR3 has 14 residues. From germline, CDR1 is KGHSH and CDR2 LQKENI. Trimming pared 3 bases from V and 2 bases from J, leaving 10 bases between. CDR3 sequence (DNA): TGTGCCAGCTCACCGGGATGGGGGCAAGAGACCCAGTACTTC. It specifies CASSPGWGQETQYF.

The chain links TRBV15 to TRBJ2-5; 10 bases match TRBD1. The CDR3 runs 17 residues. Germline V lookup: CDR1 LNHNV, CDR2 YYDKDF (reference sequence). J lost 6 bases, V lost 1 base, and 11 bases had no gene match. CDR3 in DNA: TGTGCCACCAGCAGAGGAACTCTGACAGGGGGCATGAAGACCCAGTACTTC. Its translation is CATSRGTLTGGMKTQYF.

The V and J genes are TRBV29-1 and TRBJ1-4; a possible D gene is TRBD1 (5 bases). Trimming pared 4 bases from V and 2 bases from J, leaving 11 bases between. The germline gives CDR1 SQVTM, CDR2 ANQGSEA. CDR3 length equals 14 residues. The CDR3 is CSVVQDETNEKLFF. The CDR3 DNA sequence: TGCAGCGTTGTACAGGATGAGACTAATGAAAAACTGTTTTTT.

This clone was detected a few times. This sequence joins TRBV7-6 and TRBJ1-1; D gene uncertain. Germline-derived CDR1 and CDR2 are SGHVS and FNYEAQ. Trimming stripped 5 bases from V and 5 bases from J, with 15 bases between. The CDR3 is 14 residues long. The CDR3 nucleotides read TGTGCCAGCAGCCCTCGCTCGATAGGGACTGAAGCTTTCTTT. It yields the protein CASSPRSIGTEAFF.

The chain is built from TRBV5-1 and TRBJ2-1; weak D call: TRBD2 (7 bases). V was pared by 4 bases and J by 3 bases, with 14 bases between. This CDR3 spans 15 amino acids. Germline CDR1 is SGHRS and CDR2 is YFSETQ. Here the CDR3 reads CASSPGGGFYNEQFF. The CDR3, as DNA: TGCGCCAGCAGCCCGGGGGGCGGCTTCTACAATGAGCAGTTCTTC.

This chain uses TRBV25-1 with TRBJ1-2; tentatively, D is TRBD1 (5 bases). Trimming removed 6 bases at V and 8 bases at J, with 16 bases between. CDR3 length: 13 amino acids. Looked up from germline, CDR1 is MGHDK and CDR2 is SYGVNS. The CDR3 DNA is TGTGCCAGCAGCGAACCAGGGAAGTGGGGCTACACCTTC. This translates into CASSEPGKWGYTF.

The chain carries TRBV19 and TRBJ1-1; maybe TRBD1 (5 bases). The CDR3 is 14 residues long. Germline values: CDR1 LNHDA, CDR2 SQIVND (reference sequence). V was cut by 2 bases and J by 1 base, with 8 bases left in between. CDR3 coding DNA: TGTGCCAGTAGTATACAGGGCCAGAACACTGAAGCTTTCTTT. Protein sequence: CASSIQGQNTEAFF. Looking up the rest from reference TRBV19 and TRBJ1-1 gives the full variable domain: DGGITQSPKYLFRKEGQNVTLSCEQNLNHDAMYWYRQDPGQGLRLIYYSQIVNDFQKGDIAEGYSVSREKKESFPLTVTSAQKNPTAFYLCASSIQGQNTEAFFGQGTRLTVV.

V is TRBV10-3 and J is TRBJ2-2; D perhaps matches TRBD2 (6 bases). The ends were cut back, 0 bases at V and 4 bases at J, with 12 bases in the middle. Germline CDR1 is ENHRY and CDR2 is SYGVKD. The CDR3 sequence is 16 residues long. CDR3 in amino acids: CAISESGQGGTGELFF. The CDR3, as DNA: TGTGCCATCAGTGAGTCTGGGCAGGGAGGCACCGGGGAGCTGTTTTTT.

The J gene is TRBJ1-5, the V gene TRBV29-1; 7 bases are shared with TRBD1. The CDR3 totals 13 residues. J lost 6 bases, V lost 6 bases, and 8 bases had no gene match. The germline V gene has CDR1 SQVTM and CDR2 ANQGSEA. CDR3 DNA sequence: TGCAGCGTAATCCAGGGGGAACGTCAGCCCCAGCATTTT. Residues: CSVIQGERQPQHF.

The CDR3 sequence: CASRKAERGNQPQHF. CDR3 coding DNA: TGTGCCAGCAGAAAAGCGGAAAGAGGCAATCAGCCCCAGCATTTT. The chain is built from TRBV28 and TRBJ1-5; no clear D. CDR3 length: 15 residues. Trimming cost V 6 bases and J 2 bases, with 14 bases left between them. Germline V CDR1 and CDR2: MDHEN, SYDVKM. The entire variable domain, with the rest obtained from reference TRBV28 and TRBJ1-5, is as follows: DVKVTQSSRYLVKRTGEKVFLECVQDMDHENMFWYRQDPGLGLRLIYFSYDVKMKEKGDIPEGYSVSREKKERFSLILESASTNQTSMYLCASRKAERGNQPQHFGDGTRLSIL.

This chain uses TRBV5-1 with TRBJ2-5; 13 positions agree with TRBD2. The CDR3 contains 16 residues. Germline lookup yields CDR1 SGHRS and CDR2 YFSETQ. Unmatched junction bases numbered 3, after V lost 1 base and J lost 3 bases. In DNA, the CDR3 is TGCGCCAGCAGCTTGCTCGGACTAGCGGGAGAAGAGACCCAGTACTTC. It yields the protein CASSLLGLAGEETQYF.

The DNA of the CDR3 is TGTGCCAGCAGTCAGGGGTTTGGTGAGGGTATAGCGCAGTATTTT. This codes for CASSQGFGEGIAQYF. This sequence joins TRBV11-1 and TRBJ2-3; a weak D match, TRBD1 (6 bases). Trimming removed 6 bases at V and 10 bases at J, with 23 bases between. Germline CDR1 SGHAT, CDR2 FQDESV (reference sequence). The CDR3 spans 15 residues.

This chain uses TRBV10-2 with TRBJ2-3, with D perhaps matching TRBD2 (6 bases). This CDR3 contains 15 residues. The V gene's germline CDR1 is WSHSY and CDR2 SAAADI. V was trimmed by 0 bases and J by 1 base, leaving 8 bases between them. CDR3 residues: CASSESSSGTDTQYF. The CDR3 coding sequence is TGCGCCAGCAGTGAGTCCTCTAGCGGCACAGATACGCAGTATTTT.

This clone has just one count. This chain uses TRBV9 with TRBJ2-1; 10 nucleotides align to TRBD1. With 4 bases clipped from V and 6 bases from J, the junction kept 7 bases outside the gene matches. Germline loops: CDR1 SGDLS, CDR2 YYNGEE. This CDR3 contains 15 residues. For the CDR3, the DNA is TGTGCCAGCAGCCAAGGACAGGGGGTAAGCAATGAGCAGTTCTTC. This encodes CASSQGQGVSNEQFF.

The V call is TRBV18, the J call TRBJ1-6, with D maybe TRBD1 (6 bases). This CDR3 is built from 14 residues. The V end was cut by 6 bases, the J end by 7 bases, with 13 bases between. CDR1 is KGHSH, CDR2 LQKENI, per germline. The CDR3 coding sequence is TGTGCCAGCTCTCACAGGGAGGAGAATTCACCCCTCCACTTT. Its protein product is CASSHREENSPLHF.

The chain carries TRBV2 and TRBJ2-2; 8 positions match TRBD1. CDR3 length: 14 amino acids. Per the germline V gene, CDR1 is SNHLY and CDR2 is FYNNEI. Unmatched junction bases numbered 7, after V lost 6 bases and J lost 7 bases. The CDR3 coding sequence is TGTGCCAGCAGATCCACAGGGGGAGGCGGGGAGCTGTTTTTT. Translated, it gives CASRSTGGGGELFF.

This chain joins TRBV6-1 and TRBJ1-4, with TRBD1 matching 11 bases. The CDR3 has 15 amino acids. J lost 8 bases, V lost 10 bases, and 12 bases had no gene match. Germline values: CDR1 MNHNS, CDR2 SASEGT. In DNA, the CDR3 is TGTGCCACCCAATCCAGAGGGACAGGGGGGGAAAAACTGTTTTTT. Translated, it gives CATQSRGTGGEKLFF.

This chain links TRBV5-4 with TRBJ2-1; D is unclear. CDR1 and CDR2 (germline): SGHNT, YYREEE (reference sequence). V shed 0 bases and J shed 0 bases, with 4 bases lying between them. The CDR3 loop spans 14 amino acids. The DNA of the CDR3 is TGTGCCAGCAGCTTGGACAGCTCCTACAATGAGCAGTTCTTC. It yields the protein CASSLDSSYNEQFF.

The chain carries TRBV2 and TRBJ1-2; the D gene is possibly TRBD1 (6 bases). The CDR3 has 14 amino acids. Deletions cut 3 bases from V and 8 bases from J, with 16 bases between. From germline, CDR1 is SNHLY and CDR2 FYNNEI. The CDR3 reads CASSDKGGIRGYTF. CDR3 nucleotide sequence: TGTGCCAGCAGTGACAAAGGGGGGATTCGAGGCTACACCTTC.

The rearrangement links TRBV30 to TRBJ1-5, with D tentatively TRBD1 (5 bases). V lost 7 bases to trimming and J lost 4 bases, with 11 bases between them. Germline V gene lookup returns CDR1 GTSNPN and CDR2 SVGIG (reference sequence). The length of the CDR3 is 12 residues. CDR3 DNA: TGTGCCTACACGACAGAAAATCAGCCCCAGCATTTT. It codes for CAYTTENQPQHF. Using reference TRBV30 and TRBJ1-5 for the parts outside the CDR3, the full variable domain is SQTIHQWPATLVQPVGSPLSLECTVEGTSNPNLYWYRQAAGRGLQLLFYSVGIGQISSEVPQNLSASRPQDRQFILSSKKLLLSDSGFYLCAYTTENQPQHFGDGTRLSIL.

The V gene is TRBV7-9, the J gene TRBJ1-5, with unresolved D. Germline CDR1 SEHNR, CDR2 FQNEAQ (reference sequence). V lost 1 base to trimming and J lost 2 bases, with 6 bases between them. CDR3 length: 14 residues. CDR3 residues: CASSLESGNQPQHF. CDR3 in DNA: TGTGCCAGCAGCTTAGAGTCGGGCAATCAGCCCCAGCATTTT.

J is TRBJ1-2 and V is TRBV4-2, with 8 bases aligning to TRBD1. The CDR3 extends over 17 amino acids. Germline V gives CDR1 LGHNA, CDR2 YNFKEQ. V shed 2 bases, J shed 7 bases, and the junction held 15 bases outside the gene matches. The CDR3 spells CASSQPGQEKSRRGYTF. CDR3 in DNA: TGTGCCAGCAGCCAACCGGGACAGGAAAAAAGTCGTCGTGGCTACACCTTC.